These T cell receptor beta chains were read from a single sample in a study of beta chain features in type 1 diabetes. Assay used: immunoSEQ multiplex PCR; TCRdb lists only in-frame clones, some missing. The table has fewer than 500,000 clones, 11% to 15% seen once. The sample taken for sequencing was naive CD4+ T cells from blood. These TCRs come from a man aged 25 to 40 in good health. Both conserved end residues are part of each CDR3. Each record gives: clone size, D gene, V gene, J gene, CDR3 DNA, CDR3 protein. The D gene is left open where the match is weak. The size of a clone is reported for some rows only, either as once, few or many, or as a class for expanded clones.

abundance: few; d_gene: TRBD2; v_gene: TRBV7-2; j_gene: TRBJ2-3; CDR3nt: TGTGCCAGCAGTAACACGGGGGGGCGGACAGATACGCAGTATTTT; CDR3aa: CASSNTGGRTDTQYF
abundance: few; d_gene: TRBD2; v_gene: TRBV4-1; j_gene: TRBJ2-2; CDR3nt: TGCGCCAGCAGAGCTAGCGGGAGGGTCACCGGGGAGCTGTTTTTT; CDR3aa: CASRASGRVTGELFF
abundance: once; d_gene: TRBD2; v_gene: TRBV29-1; j_gene: TRBJ2-2; CDR3nt: TGCAGCGTTGGCGGGGGGAGTTACAGCGCCGGGGAGCTGTTTTTT; CDR3aa: CSVGGGSYSAGELFF
abundance: few; d_gene: TRBD1; v_gene: TRBV7-9; j_gene: TRBJ1-6; CDR3nt: TGTGCCAGCAGCGTGGTGGGGACAGGGAGTTCACCCCTCCACTTT; CDR3aa: CASSVVGTGSSPLHF
abundance: -; d_gene: -; v_gene: TRBV7-2; j_gene: TRBJ2-7; CDR3nt: TGTGCCAGCAGCTTATATGGGGGAAACGAGCAGTACTTC; CDR3aa: CASSLYGGNEQYF
abundance: -; d_gene: TRBD1; v_gene: TRBV7-9; j_gene: TRBJ1-2; CDR3nt: TGTGCCAGCAGCCCACAGGGGATGCACGGCTACACCTTC; CDR3aa: CASSPQGMHGYTF
abundance: -; d_gene: -; v_gene: TRBV15; j_gene: TRBJ1-2; CDR3nt: TGTGCCACCAGCAGAGACAGGGCGAACTATGGCTACACCTTC; CDR3aa: CATSRDRANYGYTF
abundance: few; d_gene: -; v_gene: TRBV6-5; j_gene: TRBJ2-5; CDR3nt: TGTGCCAGCACCAATCTAGCGCAGTTGACCCAGTACTTC; CDR3aa: CASTNLAQLTQYF
abundance: -; d_gene: TRBD1; v_gene: TRBV5-6; j_gene: TRBJ1-2; CDR3nt: TGTGCCAGCAGCTTGGTGGACAGGGACTTACTGTATGGCTACACCTTC; CDR3aa: CASSLVDRDLLYGYTF
abundance: few; d_gene: TRBD1; v_gene: TRBV4-3; j_gene: TRBJ2-7; CDR3nt: TGCGCCAGCAGCCGGGACAGGGGCTACGAGCAGTACTTC; CDR3aa: CASSRDRGYEQYF
abundance: -; d_gene: -; v_gene: TRBV5-1; j_gene: TRBJ1-2; CDR3nt: TGCGCCAGCAGCTTGAGTATGGACAGATCTAACTATGGCTACACCTTC; CDR3aa: CASSLSMDRSNYGYTF
abundance: -; d_gene: -; v_gene: TRBV11-2; j_gene: TRBJ1-2; CDR3nt: TGTGCCAGCAGCTTAGTTAGGGGTAGCGGCTACACCTTC; CDR3aa: CASSLVRGSGYTF
abundance: few; d_gene: TRBD2; v_gene: TRBV7-2; j_gene: TRBJ2-3; CDR3nt: TGTGCCAGCAGCTCTATCCGGGGGGGCTTTGCAGATACGCAGTATTTT; CDR3aa: CASSSIRGGFADTQYF
abundance: -; d_gene: -; v_gene: TRBV30; j_gene: TRBJ2-2; CDR3nt: TGTGCCTGGGGGACCATCGGTGCCGGGGAGCTGTTTTTT; CDR3aa: CAWGTIGAGELFF
abundance: -; d_gene: -; v_gene: TRBV23-1; j_gene: TRBJ2-4; CDR3nt: TGCGCCAGCAGTCAATCGTGTAGACAAAACATTCAGTACTTC; CDR3aa: CASSQSCRQNIQYF
abundance: few; d_gene: -; v_gene: TRBV14; j_gene: TRBJ1-5; CDR3nt: TGTGCCAGCAGCCCCCTTGGAGGAAATCAGCCCCAGCATTTT; CDR3aa: CASSPLGGNQPQHF
abundance: -; d_gene: TRBD1; v_gene: TRBV5-1; j_gene: TRBJ1-2; CDR3nt: TGCGCCAGCGGATCCGGGACAGGGGTATTTGGCTACACCTTC; CDR3aa: CASGSGTGVFGYTF
abundance: -; d_gene: TRBD1; v_gene: TRBV5-1; j_gene: TRBJ2-2; CDR3nt: TGCGCCAGCAGCTTTGACAGGGGATTAACCGGGGAGCTGTTTTTT; CDR3aa: CASSFDRGLTGELFF
abundance: few; d_gene: -; v_gene: TRBV2; j_gene: TRBJ2-1; CDR3nt: TGTGCCAGCAGTGAAGCTAGCAGCTACTACAATGAGCAGTTCTTC; CDR3aa: CASSEASSYYNEQFF
abundance: few; d_gene: TRBD2; v_gene: TRBV19; j_gene: TRBJ2-1; CDR3nt: TGTGCCAGTAGTATAGATGGGAAGCGGGGGTACAATGAGCAGTTCTTC; CDR3aa: CASSIDGKRGYNEQFF
abundance: -; d_gene: TRBD1; v_gene: TRBV6-1; j_gene: TRBJ2-5; CDR3nt: TGTGCCAGCACTAGGGACAGGGAGGAGAAGACCCAGTACTTC; CDR3aa: CASTRDREEKTQYF
abundance: -; d_gene: -; v_gene: TRBV5-1; j_gene: TRBJ2-5; CDR3nt: TGCGCCAGCAGCTTGTCAGGCGGGGAAGACACCCAGTACTTC; CDR3aa: CASSLSGGEDTQYF
abundance: -; d_gene: -; v_gene: TRBV7-9; j_gene: TRBJ2-5; CDR3nt: TGTGCCAGCAGCTTACCTGTTCGAGGGTTGGAGACCCAGTACTTC; CDR3aa: CASSLPVRGLETQYF
abundance: -; d_gene: TRBD2; v_gene: TRBV5-1; j_gene: TRBJ2-3; CDR3nt: TGCGCCAGCAGCTTAGGACTAGCCGGCACAGATACGCAGTATTTT; CDR3aa: CASSLGLAGTDTQYF
abundance: -; d_gene: TRBD1; v_gene: TRBV6-5; j_gene: TRBJ2-1; CDR3nt: TGTGCCAGCAGCCCGGACAGGGGGACGGAGCAGTTCTTC; CDR3aa: CASSPDRGTEQFF
abundance: few; d_gene: -; v_gene: TRBV18; j_gene: TRBJ1-5; CDR3nt: TGTGCCAGCTCACCCAATGAGCAGCCCCAGCATTTT; CDR3aa: CASSPNEQPQHF
abundance: -; d_gene: -; v_gene: TRBV25-1; j_gene: TRBJ1-4; CDR3nt: TGTGCCAGCAGTGAATGGACAACCACTAATGAAAAACTGTTTTTT; CDR3aa: CASSEWTTTNEKLFF
abundance: -; d_gene: -; v_gene: TRBV2; j_gene: TRBJ1-2; CDR3nt: TGTGCCAGCAAAGAAGCAGCCAACTATGGCTACACCTTC; CDR3aa: CASKEAANYGYTF
abundance: few; d_gene: -; v_gene: TRBV9; j_gene: TRBJ1-4; CDR3nt: TGTGCCAGCAGCGTAACTGGGGATACGGGAAAACTGTTTTTT; CDR3aa: CASSVTGDTGKLFF
abundance: -; d_gene: -; v_gene: TRBV4-3; j_gene: TRBJ2-1; CDR3nt: TGCGCCAGCAGCCAAGAGGGACCCTACCAGGACAATGAGCAGTTCTTC; CDR3aa: CASSQEGPYQDNEQFF
abundance: few; d_gene: -; v_gene: TRBV7-2; j_gene: TRBJ2-5; CDR3nt: TGTGCCAGCAGCTTAGCCCTGTTAGGGGGGCTTCAAACCCAGTACTTC; CDR3aa: CASSLALLGGLQTQYF
abundance: few; d_gene: -; v_gene: TRBV6-5; j_gene: TRBJ1-4; CDR3nt: TGTGCCAGCAGTTACTCGATCTGGGACTCTAATGAAAAACTGTTTTTT; CDR3aa: CASSYSIWDSNEKLFF
abundance: few; d_gene: TRBD1; v_gene: TRBV5-1; j_gene: TRBJ2-3; CDR3nt: TGCGCCAGCAGCGCGGGGACAGGCGCCAATACGCAGTATTTT; CDR3aa: CASSAGTGANTQYF
abundance: few; d_gene: -; v_gene: TRBV29-1; j_gene: TRBJ2-7; CDR3nt: TGCAGCGTAGCCCGTTACTCCGACCATTACGAGCAGTACTTC; CDR3aa: CSVARYSDHYEQYF
abundance: few; d_gene: -; v_gene: TRBV11-2; j_gene: TRBJ1-2; CDR3nt: TGTGCCAGCAGCTCGGGCGGTAACTATGGCTACACCTTC; CDR3aa: CASSSGGNYGYTF
abundance: few; d_gene: -; v_gene: TRBV19; j_gene: TRBJ2-5; CDR3nt: TGTGCCAGCAGACAGGCCCAGGTAGCCGAGACCCAGTACTTC; CDR3aa: CASRQAQVAETQYF
abundance: -; d_gene: -; v_gene: TRBV4-1; j_gene: TRBJ2-3; CDR3nt: TGCGCCAGCAAGCCAGGGGTTTTCACAGATACGCAGTATTTT; CDR3aa: CASKPGVFTDTQYF
abundance: few; d_gene: TRBD2; v_gene: TRBV6-5; j_gene: TRBJ2-5; CDR3nt: TGTGCCAGCAGGACGACTAGCGGGAGTTATGAGACCCAGTACTTC; CDR3aa: CASRTTSGSYETQYF
abundance: few; d_gene: -; v_gene: TRBV28; j_gene: TRBJ2-1; CDR3nt: TGTGCCAGCGACAGATACAATGAGCAGTTCTTC; CDR3aa: CASDRYNEQFF
abundance: -; d_gene: -; v_gene: TRBV9; j_gene: TRBJ2-3; CDR3nt: TGTGCCAGCAGCCCTTCGTCAGATACGCAGTATTTT; CDR3aa: CASSPSSDTQYF
abundance: -; d_gene: -; v_gene: TRBV6-5; j_gene: TRBJ1-1; CDR3nt: TGTGCCAGCAGAGTACAGCGGGGCGACACTGAAGCTTTCTTT; CDR3aa: CASRVQRGDTEAFF
abundance: -; d_gene: -; v_gene: TRBV2; j_gene: TRBJ2-7; CDR3nt: TGTGCCAGCAGTGAACCAGGGAGAGGATACGAGCAGTACTTC; CDR3aa: CASSEPGRGYEQYF
abundance: -; d_gene: -; v_gene: TRBV14; j_gene: TRBJ2-5; CDR3nt: TGTGCCAGCAGCCAAGCTTTTGAGACCCAGTACTTC; CDR3aa: CASSQAFETQYF
abundance: -; d_gene: TRBD1; v_gene: TRBV5-1; j_gene: TRBJ2-7; CDR3nt: TGCGCCAGCAGCGCGGGACAGGGATTAACCTACGAGCAGTACTTC; CDR3aa: CASSAGQGLTYEQYF
abundance: -; d_gene: -; v_gene: TRBV18; j_gene: TRBJ1-1; CDR3nt: TGTGCCAGCTCACCCTGGAGTGGGAGTGAAGCTTTCTTT; CDR3aa: CASSPWSGSEAFF
abundance: -; d_gene: -; v_gene: TRBV7-9; j_gene: TRBJ2-5; CDR3nt: TGTGCCAGCAGCCTAACGGAGACCCAGTACTTC; CDR3aa: CASSLTETQYF